This is a list of T cell receptor beta chains from one sample in a study of T cells in localized non-small cell lung cancer. The data were produced by immunoSEQ multiplex PCR, yet TCRdb's version contains in-frame clones alone and is incomplete. This table holds about 35,000 clones, roughly 90% found once. This sample comprised peripheral blood mononuclear cells, obtained before any cancer treatment. The receptors shown here come from a female donor aged 60 or older with stage II lung adenocarcinoma. CDR3s include the opening cysteine and the closing phenylalanine or tryptophan.

TRBV9,TRBJ1-3,CASSVLTGNTIYF
TRBV4-3,TRBJ1-1,CASSQDPAPNTEAFF
TRBV4-3,TRBJ1-1,CASSGQGRSEAFF
TRBV6-5,TRBJ2-5,CASSPGLAMKTQYF
TRBV5-5,TRBJ2-5,CASSSGESGGREETQYF
TRBV7-2,TRBJ1-3,CASSIGQNTIYF
TRBV5-1,TRBJ1-1,CASSSDTEAFF
TRBV28,TRBJ2-3,CATINGQANTDTQYF
TRBV2,TRBJ1-1,CASIRRNTEAFF
TRBV28,TRBJ1-6,CASSLGGGNSPLHF
TRBV25-1,TRBJ1-5,CASSFTGQQPQHF
TRBV7-2,TRBJ2-5,CASSLNPQNQETQYF
TRBV5-1,TRBJ1-1,CASSHPSNTEAFF
TRBV29-1,TRBJ1-4,CSVNLRQELTNEKLFF
TRBV7-9,TRBJ1-2,CASSFGTGGGYTF
TRBV15,TRBJ1-1,CATSRAGGPNTEAFF
TRBV4-1,TRBJ2-3,CASSLGQGATDTQYF
TRBV7-2,TRBJ2-7,CASSSRGLKYEQYF
TRBV7-2,TRBJ1-5,CASSLLHQRDSNQPQHF
TRBV19,TRBJ2-5,CASARWGGRQETQYF
TRBV9,TRBJ2-7,CASSAPRGAGGYEQYF
TRBV5-1,TRBJ1-2,CASSLGVGGDGYTF
TRBV30,TRBJ1-1,CAWGVDRENTEAFF
TRBV18,TRBJ2-7,CASSLLGTGTGRNEQYF
TRBV28,TRBJ1-2,CASSPWGGSYGYTF
TRBV29-1,TRBJ2-2,CSAGWGNTGELFF
TRBV5-1,TRBJ1-2,CASSLETLGQGADYGYTF
TRBV5-4,TRBJ1-3,CASSLGSGLISGNTIYF
TRBV6-6,TRBJ1-4,CASRRINEKLFF
TRBV27,TRBJ1-5,CASSPFGQNQPQHF
TRBV25-1,TRBJ1-2,CASLNIWNGYTF
TRBV13,TRBJ2-7,CASSLRGRADEQYF
TRBV4-3,TRBJ1-6,CASSQAHRNNSPLHF
TRBV13,TRBJ2-7,CASNHRGSSYEQYF
TRBV4-2,TRBJ1-1,CASSAAGPTEAFF
TRBV7-3,TRBJ2-2,CASSLEHRGTGELFF
TRBV7-6,TRBJ2-1,CASSQNRGGGNNEQFF